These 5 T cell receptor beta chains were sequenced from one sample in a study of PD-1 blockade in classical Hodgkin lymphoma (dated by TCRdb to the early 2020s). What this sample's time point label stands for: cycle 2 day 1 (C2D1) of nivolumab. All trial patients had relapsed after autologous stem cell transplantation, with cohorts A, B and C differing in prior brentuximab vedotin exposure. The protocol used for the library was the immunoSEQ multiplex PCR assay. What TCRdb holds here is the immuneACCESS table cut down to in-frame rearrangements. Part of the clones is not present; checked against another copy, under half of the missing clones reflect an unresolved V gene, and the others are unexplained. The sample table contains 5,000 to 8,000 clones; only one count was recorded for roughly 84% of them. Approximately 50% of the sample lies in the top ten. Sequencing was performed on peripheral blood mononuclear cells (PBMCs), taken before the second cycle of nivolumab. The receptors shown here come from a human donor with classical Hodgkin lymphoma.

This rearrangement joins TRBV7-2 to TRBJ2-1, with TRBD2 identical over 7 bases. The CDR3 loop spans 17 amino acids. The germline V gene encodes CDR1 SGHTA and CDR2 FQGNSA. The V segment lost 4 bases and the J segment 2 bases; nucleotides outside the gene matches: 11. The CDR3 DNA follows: TGTGCCAGCAGCTCCCCCTATGGCGGGAGACCCTACAATGAGCAGTTCTTC. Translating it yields CASSSPYGGRPYNEQFF.

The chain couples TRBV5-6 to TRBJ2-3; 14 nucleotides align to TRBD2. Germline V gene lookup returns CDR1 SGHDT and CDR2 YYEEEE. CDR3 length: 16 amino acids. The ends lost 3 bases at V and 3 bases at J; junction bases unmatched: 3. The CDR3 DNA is TGTGCCAGCAGCTCAAGGACTAGCGGGGGGACAGATACGCAGTATTTT. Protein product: CASSSRTSGGTDTQYF.

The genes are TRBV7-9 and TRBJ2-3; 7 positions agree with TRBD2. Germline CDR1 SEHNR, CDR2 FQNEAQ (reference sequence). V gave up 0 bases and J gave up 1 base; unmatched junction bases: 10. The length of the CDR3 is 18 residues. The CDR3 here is CASSLACRGAGCTDTQYF. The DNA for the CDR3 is TGTGCCAGCAGCTTAGCGTGTCGGGGAGCGGGGTGCACAGATACGCAGTATTTT.

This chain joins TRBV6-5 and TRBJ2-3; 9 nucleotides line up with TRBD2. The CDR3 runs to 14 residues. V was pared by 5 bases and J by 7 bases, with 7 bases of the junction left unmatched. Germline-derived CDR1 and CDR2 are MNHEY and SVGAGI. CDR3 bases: TGTGCCAGCAGTAATAGCGGGAGTACATATACGCAGTATTTT. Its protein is CASSNSGSTYTQYF.

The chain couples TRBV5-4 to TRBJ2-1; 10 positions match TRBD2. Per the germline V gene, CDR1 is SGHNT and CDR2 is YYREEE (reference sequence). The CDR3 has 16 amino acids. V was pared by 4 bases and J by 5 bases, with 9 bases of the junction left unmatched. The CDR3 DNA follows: TGTGCCAGCAGCCCGAGGACTAGCGGTCCCAACAATGAGCAGTTCTTC. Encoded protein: CASSPRTSGPNNEQFF.